This T cell receptor (beta chain) is from a study of patients and donors after allogeneic stem cell transplantation. The CDR3 extends over 15 amino acids. Germline CDR1 reads MRHNA; CDR2 reads SNTAGT. Trimming cost V 6 bases and J 3 bases; bases outside gene matches: 7. TCRdb re-analysed the RT-PCR reads in MiXCR, keeping a single row per CDR3 protein. The table includes roughly 880,000 distinct CDR3 sequences, over 15% detected once. The specimen was blood, either unsorted or a sorted T cell fraction (not recorded which). The sequence derives from a human donor who was either an allogeneic HSCT recipient or a stem cell or donor lymphocyte infusion donor (not recorded which). It is not recorded whose cells these are; they may come from a transplant donor. This chain uses TRBV6-4 with TRBJ2-2, with TRBD2 identical over 7 bases. The DNA for the CDR3 is TGTGCCAGCAGGAGGGATAGCGGGTACACCGGGGAGCTGTTTTTT. It is translated as CASRRDSGYTGELFF.